The sequence of this T cell receptor beta chain was determined in a study of cytomegalovirus exposure and HLA in healthy donors (dated by TCRdb to 2016 to 2017). For the study in its entirety: In an earlier analysis of roughly 500 of the donors, 276 Gb of sequence data and 90 million to 130 million unique TCR beta sequences from some 170 million T cells were reported. Because of strong linkage in the cohort, roughly five DR-DQ haplotypes were treated as single units for association and clustering. Using immunosequencing, the study profiled T cell repertoires from 666 subjects and related those repertoires to cytomegalovirus serostatus. Rather than drawing on any new phenotypic data, the later analysis identified candidate immune exposures from TCR beta sequences and the way those sequences occurred across donors. An early release that covered about 600 HLA-typed donors contained approximately 300 gigabases of sequencing data and about 84 million unique TCR sequences. Genome-wide SNP genotypes for about 65% of the 666 donors were used in a later genetic analysis, which treated that subset as a discovery cohort. Typing coverage varied by locus: roughly 620-640 donors for A, B, C, DRB1 and DQB1; approximately 560 for DQA1; some 610 for DPA1; 450 to 480 for DPB1. The genetic ancestry cluster associated with self-reported Caucasian donors included over 65% of the roughly 400 genotyped donors. Among 300 to 450 genotyped donors of the cohort, an average of approximately 230,000 unique TCR beta nucleotide sequences were sequenced per donor, roughly 20% of them non-productive. Donor age, sex, ethnicity and CMV serostatus were compiled alongside the repertoire data. HLA typing included class I and class II loci at four-digit resolution. To study patterns of TCR occurrence, a later analysis re-analyzed previously published TCR beta repertoires from just over 650 donors and added high-resolution HLA genotyping. To predict cytomegalovirus infection status, the study brought together high-throughput TCR immunosequencing, statistical association of individual TCRs with disease status, and machine learning. The study was designed to test whether signatures of past pathogen exposure could be identified by cataloging public T cell receptors. Every repertoire in the discovery cohort had been generated on one and the same sequencing platform. Along with the roughly 700-subject first cohort, a separate validation cohort of over 90 different subjects was used. An earlier analysis of 587 of the donors applied high-throughput TCR beta sequencing to assess whether each TCR beta V gene segment acted as functional or pseudogenic.

The cysteine opens and the phenylalanine closes a CDR3 of 12 amino acids. The retained sequence is limited to the CDR3, 36 bases, with the frame set at the first base. The V end gives up 7 bases and the J end 8 bases, leaving 6 bases in the junction not matched to a gene. In the germline V gene, CDR1 corresponds to SQVTM and CDR2 to ANQGSEA. Study-level results and caveats: Because the 87-base-pair reads could not distinguish some IMGT-functional V segments, including TRBV6-2 and TRBV6-3, those segments were excluded. In an earlier analysis of fewer than 700 of the donors, most TCR beta V segments appeared in productive rearrangements about 90% or about 30% of the time, broadly matching IMGT annotations. Most CMV-associated TCR beta chains appeared to be HLA-restricted in a later analysis, and the HLA associations seemed to be driven largely by CMV exposure. Specific HLA alleles were associated with more than 15,000 TCR beta sequences at a false discovery rate of 0.05 in a later analysis. Linkage disequilibrium might explain the correlated functional status among segregating V segments, but an unknown experimental factor could not be ruled out. In this cohort, only TCR beta chains were sequenced, and detectable features were limited by the absence of alpha or paired-chain data. Because HLA typing was unavailable for some donors at each locus, only the typed subset was used in association tests. A further reported finding was that TCR beta sequences accurately predicted the HLA-A and HLA-B alleles for most subjects in the first cohort. In vitro tests confirmed that a few of the cytomegalovirus-associated TCR beta chains recognize cytomegalovirus antigens. Several of the top co-occurrence clusters appeared to be linked to parvovirus B19, influenza, CMV and Epstein-Barr virus, according to a later analysis. While some public TCRs were present in many individuals, most TCR sequences turned up only very rarely across donors. In a later genetic analysis, fewer N-insertions in productive TCRs were reported among donors in an Asian-associated ancestry cluster than the roughly 700-donor mean. For the cohort, immune exposure information was limited to CMV serostatus. The study gave a list of over 150 TCR beta chains associated with cytomegalovirus. Presence/absence analyses assumed roughly uniform sequencing depth across donors, an assumption that may not hold. The authors suggested that the approach could potentially be generalized to other disease states and immunological phenotypes. In a later genetic analysis, a missense DCLRE1C variant was associated with V-gene and J-gene trimming of TCR beta chains, and the association was replicated in an independent cohort. When HLA alleles, especially DR and DQ, strongly co-occurred, attributing TCR associations to individual alleles was difficult. The sequencing pipeline was judged likely to have produced a cluster of highly shared sequence variants as a technical artifact. Because counts were too low, some 17 rarely observed V segments, including chromosome 9 orphons, were excluded from the earlier analysis of fewer than 650 of the donors. In a later analysis, TCR association rates were found to vary across HLA loci, with the most associated TCRs seen for DRB1 alleles and the fewest for HLA-C alleles. The classifier was reported to diagnose cytomegalovirus status with high specificity and sensitivity in both the original cohort and the validation cohort. In a later analysis, HLA-associated TCR beta chains were found to be more clonally expanded and to have lower generation probabilities than equally common non-associated chains.

Receptor libraries were prepared by the immunoSEQ multiplex PCR assay. For the multiplex PCR, a mixture combining 60 forward primers for TCR Vbeta segments and 13 reverse primers for TCR Jbeta segments was used. Amplification of the CDR3 region of rearranged TCR beta genes was performed with a multiplex PCR assay on genomic DNA. On the Illumina HiSeq System, the amplified TCR beta libraries were sequenced as 87-base-pair reads. The paper's processing steps were these. In a later analysis, 77 million or so unique TCR beta chains were counted across the approximately 620 repertoires, and roughly 11 million of these chains were shared by at least two donors. Raw reads were error-corrected and collapsed into unique sequences with a nearest-neighbor algorithm that merged closely related sequences to remove PCR and sequencing errors. CDR3 sequences were aligned to IMGT reference sequences to assign V, D and J gene segments. Each retained sequence needed at least a six-nucleotide match to both a V gene segment and a J gene segment. Rearrangements were classified as productive when the CDR3 lacked stop codons and remained in frame with V and J, and all other rearrangements were classified as non-productive. Following IMGT convention, CDR3 was defined as the stretch from the second conserved V-encoded cysteine to the conserved J-encoded phenylalanine. The earlier analysis of roughly 590 of the donors excluded any sequence lacking an unambiguous match to a single V gene segment. In an earlier analysis of 587 of the donors, V segments were called functional above 56.7% productive rearrangements and were called segregating when the between-donor standard deviation exceeded 5%. A statistical classification framework was built to diagnose cytomegalovirus status from the catalog of TCR beta chain sequences. In a later analysis, TCR nucleotide sequences were compared against IMGT/GENE-DB human TR gene sequences so that V and J genes could be assigned. Using the TCRdist pipeline, a later analysis assigned CDR3 sequences along with most-parsimonious VDJ recombination scenarios. A later analysis defined each TCR beta chain by its CDR3 amino acid sequence plus V-gene family, and excluded reads lacking a unique V-gene family. In a later analysis, fewer than 600 highly shared, low-generation-probability nucleotide sequences were removed to address suspected cross-contamination and a sequencing artifact. In a later analysis, a clonal expansion index was calculated for each public chain from normalized within-repertoire ranks of inferred template counts. Generation probabilities in a later analysis came from a VDJ recombination model fitted to out-of-frame rearrangements, and those results were checked against IGoR. Hypergeometric tests were used in a later analysis to score TCR-TCR, TCR-HLA and TCR-CMV co-occurrence, with a repertoire-size bias correction applied to the TCR pairs. A later analysis estimated false discovery rates by permuting HLA or CMV assignments 20 times. A later analysis grouped co-occurring TCRs with DBSCAN, adding TCRdist sequence similarity when clustering within HLA-allele-positive subsets. Repertoires with fewer than 30,000 or more than 120,000 public chains were left out of co-occurrence clustering, as were about 5 repertoires with anomalous nucleotide sharing. Sourced from immuneACCESS, this table was stored by TCRdb with only in-frame sequences that have V and J called. A share of the clones is absent; for the studies checked, an unresolved V gene accounts for under half, and the remainder has no known explanation. The V and J calls and the clone size are those of that table, but D and trimming were determined from the DNA. The sample profile shows just over 80,000 clones; over 70% of them were found once. The ten largest make up around 6.4% of the sample.

As concerns this clone: There is no known antigen for this receptor. No base-level quality is on record; no much larger clone is a single base apart.

The cohort was made up of 666 healthy bone marrow donors. At the time of sampling, all cohort members were nominally healthy, though unrecorded immune exposures were likely present. The donor was CMV seropositive and belonged to the group of 250 to 300 seropositive cohort members. A peripheral blood sample was collected from each donor, and TCR beta sequencing was performed on peripheral blood mononuclear cells. The Qiagen DNeasy Blood Extraction Kit was used to extract genomic DNA from the blood cell samples. This sequence was found in a man between 18 and 29 years old in good health and CMV-seropositive. Sequences were obtained from PBMCs. This chain is built from TRBV29-1 and TRBJ2-1, and 9 junction bases match TRBD1. In nucleotides, the sequence is TGCAGCGCCGGACAGGGGTACCATGAGCAGTTCTTC. It translates to CSAGQGYHEQFF.